The entry below gives a single T cell receptor (beta chain) sequence along with its context. How the authors handled the data: For nucleated cells, counts were estimated from reference gene primer amplification. Data came from immunoSEQ multiplex PCR; TCRdb stores just in-frame clones and leaves some out. The V and J calls and clone size come from that table; D and trimming were worked out from the DNA. The sample carries 97,000 or so clones, approximately 80% recorded once. This sample is drawn from a study of blood T cell repertoires in COVID-19. Across the study: The United States, Italy and Spain were the sources of the acute and convalescent COVID-19 samples. Sources were T cells, B-cell-depleted T cells, or PBMCs; the material itself was cDNA or gDNA.

Germline V lookup: CDR1 SGHAT, CDR2 FQNNGV. V dropped 5 bases and J dropped 3; count of bases not matched to a gene: 6. This CDR3 spans 14 amino acids. This chain uses TRBV11-2 with TRBJ1-1, with 7 bases lining up with TRBD1. The TCR comes from a man in his sixties or seventies with active or convalescent COVID-19. Material: peripheral blood. CDR3 amino acids: CASSLRGSDTEAFF. CDR3 bases: TGTGCCAGCAGCCTCAGGGGGTCGGACACTGAAGCTTTCTTT.